This passage covers 2 T cell receptor beta chains from one sample sequenced in a study of control samples from healthy donors and cancer patients. Profiled with immunoSEQ multiplex PCR; TCRdb holds only in-frame clones, not every one. The data hold around 68,000 clones, with 83% observed a single time. Source material: blood. Source of these receptors: a man in his 60s in good health.

V and J are TRBV27 and TRBJ2-7; 10 bases agree with TRBD1. CDR3 length: 17 residues. With 2 bases clipped from V and 3 bases from J, the junction kept 10 bases outside the gene matches. Per the germline V gene, CDR1 is MNHEY and CDR2 is SMNVEV (reference sequence). The DNA for the CDR3 is TGTGCCAGCAGTTTAATCCGGACAGGGGGTTCTATCTACGAGCAGTACTTC. It specifies CASSLIRTGGSIYEQYF.

The genes are TRBV19 and TRBJ2-2, with 8 bases lining up with TRBD1. The CDR3 runs to 17 residues. Germline V gene lookup returns CDR1 LNHDA and CDR2 SQIVND (reference sequence). The V segment lost 6 bases and the J segment 5 bases; nucleotides outside the gene matches: 14. CDR3 nucleotides: TGTGCCAGTAGATTGGACAGGGCTCCTCTGAGGACCGGGGAGCTGTTTTTT. Translating gives CASRLDRAPLRTGELFF.